The 22 T cell receptor beta chains in this list originate from one sample, sequenced in a study of Graves' ophthalmopathy and Graves' hyperthyroidism. RNA transcripts were the template, and TCR beta CDR3 regions were amplified from them. The authors performed first-round RT-PCR with HTBI primers and then a second-round multiplex PCR. TCRdb re-derived calls from the multiplex PCR reads in MiXCR, one entry per CDR3 protein. The sample carries about 390,000 distinct CDR3 sequences, about a sixth recorded once. The source material was peripheral blood. The receptors come from an adult woman with stable Graves' hyperthyroidism.

The sample holds many counts of this clonotype. This sequence joins TRBV7-2 and TRBJ1-1; D ambiguous. The CDR3 spans 14 residues. CDR1 and CDR2 (germline): SGHTA, FQGNSA. V was pared by 1 base and J by 3 bases, with 9 bases between. The CDR3 region has the DNA TGTGCCAGCAGCTTAGGTAACATTGACACTGAAGCTTTCTTT. Residues: CASSLGNIDTEAFF.

This chain connects TRBV4-2 to TRBJ2-7; D is uncertain. V was clipped by 2 bases and J by 3 bases, with 14 bases between them. The CDR3 totals 15 residues. CDR1 and CDR2 (germline): LGHNA, YNFKEQ. The CDR3 nucleotides read TGTGCCAGCAGCCAATCCCCAGGAAGGGACTACGAGCAGTACTTC. Encoded protein: CASSQSPGRDYEQYF.

This clonotype was seen ten or more times. This chain joins TRBV12-3 or TRBV12-4 and TRBJ2-7; no reliable D call. The CDR3 runs 15 residues. V lost 0 bases and J 4 bases, leaving 13 bases between the germline ends. The CDR3 sequence: CASSLALLTTYEQYF. The CDR3 region has the DNA TGTGCCAGCAGTTTAGCGCTACTAACAACATACGAGCAGTACTTC.

This clonotype was counted at least ten times. The chain carries TRBV6-1 and TRBJ1-1; D call uncertain. Germline CDR1 MNHNS, CDR2 SASEGT. This CDR3 region has 11 residues. Trimming left V 10 bases short and J 1 base short, with 7 bases between. CDR3 DNA sequence: TGTGCCACGGGCCGGAACACTGAAGCTTTCTTT. Its translation: CATGRNTEAFF.

The sample holds a few counts of this clonotype. The chain combines TRBV5-5 with TRBJ1-2; D might be TRBD1 (5 bases). CDR3 length: 14 residues. From germline, CDR1 is SGHKS and CDR2 YYEKEE (reference sequence). Deletions cut 4 bases from V and 4 bases from J, with 14 bases between. Written as DNA, the CDR3 is TGTGCCAGCAGCCCGGCAGGGATGGCCTATGGCTACACCTTC. It specifies CASSPAGMAYGYTF.

There are many counts of this clonotype. The chain uses TRBV12-3 or TRBV12-4 and TRBJ1-2; 7 bases map to TRBD1. Trimming at V came to 8 bases and at J to 4 bases, leaving 7 bases not matched to a gene. There are 13 residues in the CDR3. The CDR3 sequence is CASSRGRLYGYTF. CDR3 coding DNA: TGTGCCAGCTCGAGGGGGCGACTCTATGGCTACACCTTC.

This clonotype was observed many times. The chain is built from TRBV2 and TRBJ2-7; TRBD1 aligns across 10 bases. Germline CDR1 SNHLY, CDR2 FYNNEI. Trimming removed 4 bases from V and 7 bases from J; junction bases left unmatched: 7. There are 14 residues in the CDR3. CDR3 bases: TGTGCCAGCAGTGTCTGGGACAGGGGTGAGGAGCAGTACTTC. Its protein is CASSVWDRGEEQYF.

This chain links TRBV4-1 with TRBJ2-7, with 7 bases aligning to TRBD2. Germline trimming cut 0 bases from V and 4 bases from J; bases unmatched to any gene: 6. Germline CDR1 reads MGHRA; CDR2 reads YSYEKL. This CDR3 contains 15 residues. CDR3 sequence reads: CASSQDSLGGYEQYF. The CDR3 nucleotides read TGCGCCAGCAGCCAAGATAGCCTGGGGGGGTACGAGCAGTACTTC.

The sample holds many counts of this clonotype. The V and J genes are TRBV11-2 and TRBJ2-5; the match to TRBD1 covers 10 bases. V lost 5 bases and J lost 5; bases outside the gene matches: 8. There are 15 residues in the CDR3. Germline CDR1 SGHAT, CDR2 FQNNGV. CDR3 nucleotide sequence: TGTGCCAGCAGCCTCCCGACAGGGGGCGAGGAGACCCAGTACTTC. It encodes CASSLPTGGEETQYF.

On this clonotype: At one end, the junction sequence differs from germline, possibly due to a read error. The genes are TRBV12-3 or TRBV12-4 and TRBJ2-1, with D possibly TRBD2 on 6 matching bases. The CDR3 consists of 15 residues. CDR3 in DNA: TGTGCCAGCAGGATGGGGGGAAGCTCCTACAATGAGAAGTTCTTC. Amino acid sequence: CASRMGGSSYNEKFF.

This clonotype was detected a few times. V is TRBV28 and J is TRBJ2-5, with TRBD2 identical over 10 bases. Trimming cost V 3 bases and J 5 bases; bases outside gene matches: 15. Looked up from germline, CDR1 is MDHEN and CDR2 is SYDVKM. The CDR3 runs to 18 residues. CDR3 bases: TGTGCCAGCAGTTTTGTGCTAGCGGGAGCAAGGGAGTGGGAGACCCAGTACTTC. Translating gives CASSFVLAGAREWETQYF.

In this sample, this clonotype turned up many times. This chain joins TRBV20-1 and TRBJ1-2; D gene unclear. V lost 3 bases, J lost 2 bases, and 7 bases lay in between. This CDR3 spans 12 amino acids. Germline V gives CDR1 DFQATT, CDR2 SNEGSKA (reference sequence). This CDR3 is CSASTENYGYTF. Here the CDR3 DNA reads TGCAGTGCTAGCACAGAGAACTATGGCTACACCTTC.

This chain's CDR3 is CSARRTGGLLEQYF. CDR3 nucleotide sequence: TGCAGTGCTAGACGGACAGGGGGTTTACTCGAGCAGTACTTC. The J gene is TRBJ2-7, the V gene TRBV20-1; 10 positions agree with TRBD1. The CDR3 runs 14 residues. Germline trimming cut 2 bases from V and 6 bases from J; bases unmatched to any gene: 7. CDR1 DFQATT and CDR2 SNEGSKA come from the germline V gene (reference sequence).

This clonotype has a count of ten or more. This sequence joins TRBV25-1 and TRBJ2-3, with 7 bases that match TRBD2. The CDR3 spans 13 residues. Looked up from germline, CDR1 is MGHDK and CDR2 is SYGVNS. Trimming removed 6 bases from V and 5 bases from J; junction bases left unmatched: 5. The CDR3 nucleotides read TGTGCCAGCAGGTCGGCGGGAGAAGATACGCAGTATTTT. Its protein is CASRSAGEDTQYF.

The gene calls are TRBV28 and TRBJ2-2, with a weak D call TRBD2 (5 bases). This CDR3 spans 15 amino acids. V was clipped by 7 bases and J by 7 bases, with 19 bases between them. The germline V gene has CDR1 MDHEN and CDR2 SYDVKM. The CDR3 here is CASTSHGVASGELFF. The CDR3 DNA is TGTGCCAGCACCTCACATGGAGTAGCGAGCGGGGAGCTGTTTTTT. Together with reference TRBV28 and TRBJ2-2, the CDR3 gives the full variable domain: DVKVTQSSRYLVKRTGEKVFLECVQDMDHENMFWYRQDPGLGLRLIYFSYDVKMKEKGDIPEGYSVSREKKERFSLILESASTNQTSMYLCASTSHGVASGELFFGEGSRLTVL.

This clonotype has a count of ten or more. The J gene is TRBJ2-5, the V gene TRBV13; 11 bases are shared with TRBD1. This CDR3 contains 15 residues. V gave up 10 bases and J gave up 5 bases; unmatched junction bases: 12. Per germline, CDR1 PRHDT and CDR2 FYEKMQ (reference sequence). Written as DNA, the CDR3 is TGTGCCATTACGTATGGACAGGGGGCATTGGAGACCCAGTACTTC. Protein product: CAITYGQGALETQYF.

V and J are TRBV7-2 and TRBJ1-5; TRBD1 aligns across 8 bases. J gave up 7 bases and V 4 bases, and 6 bases lay outside the gene matches. This CDR3 region has 14 residues. Germline-derived CDR1 and CDR2 are SGHTA and FQGNSA. CDR3 in amino acids: CASSSDRGRQPQHF. The CDR3 DNA reads as TGTGCCAGCAGCTCCGACAGGGGCAGACAGCCCCAGCATTTT.

The chain uses TRBV11-3 and TRBJ2-3; weak D call: TRBD1 (5 bases). The CDR3 spans 14 residues. Germline V lookup: CDR1 SGHNT, CDR2 YENEEA. V lost 1 base and J lost 6, with 11 bases in between. Here the CDR3 DNA reads TGTGCCAGCAGCTTAGTGGGGCGATTGGATACGCAGTATTTT. Its translation: CASSLVGRLDTQYF.

Regarding this clonotype: One end of the junction is discordant with germline, which a read error may explain. V usage is TRBV7-8 and J usage is TRBJ2-7; 10 bases agree with TRBD1. This CDR3 contains 16 residues. CDR1 SGHVS and CDR2 FQNEAQ come from the germline V gene. Written as DNA, the CDR3 is TGCGCCAGCAGCCACCTCCTTGGACAGGGGGCCTACGAGCAGTACTTC. Protein product: CASSHLLGQGAYEQYF.

The chain is built from TRBV6-5 and TRBJ1-2; no reliable D call. V was pared by 0 bases and J by 0 bases, with 5 bases between. The CDR3 loop spans 14 amino acids. Per the germline V gene, CDR1 is MNHEY and CDR2 is SVGAGI. The DNA for the CDR3 is TGTGCCAGCAGTTACTCGCACCCTAACTATGGCTACACCTTC. Translating it yields CASSYSHPNYGYTF.

This clonotype has ten or more counts. The V and J genes are TRBV28 and TRBJ2-7, with 7 nucleotides matching TRBD2. The trim removed 1 base at V and 0 bases at J, leaving 3 bases unmatched. The CDR3 contains 15 residues. Germline values: CDR1 MDHEN, CDR2 SYDVKM. DNA of the CDR3: TGTGCCAGCAGTTTATTCTCTAGCGGCTCCTACGAGCAGTACTTC. Protein product: CASSLFSSGSYEQYF.

This clonotype was observed at least ten times. The rearrangement joins TRBV10-3 to TRBJ2-5, with D possibly being TRBD1 (5 bases). V lost 3 bases and J lost 4, with 9 bases in between. The CDR3 spans 13 residues. Germline V CDR1 and CDR2: ENHRY, SYGVKD. The CDR3 DNA reads TGTGCCATCAGTGACAGGGCTGGAGAGACCCAGTACTTC. This encodes CAISDRAGETQYF.